The 14 T cell receptor beta chains below come from one sample, sequenced in a study of glioma-infiltrating T cells after dendritic cell vaccination (dated by TCRdb to the mid-2010s). The library came from the immunoSEQ multiplex PCR assay. The immuneACCESS repertoire file appears here via TCRdb, limited to in-frame rearrangements. These files lack a portion of the clones; in checked studies, under half of the deficit traces to unresolved V genes, and the cause of the others is not known. For this sample there are approximately 67,000 clones; 81% appear just once. The top ten hold 7% to 9.5% of the sample. This sample comprised blood, obtained before dendritic cell vaccination. These receptor sequences come from a human donor with glioblastoma.

The chain couples TRBV11-3 to TRBJ2-1, with TRBD2 identical over 12 bases. The CDR3 contains 16 residues. Germline V CDR1 and CDR2: SGHNT, YENEEA. J lost 7 bases, V lost 1 base, and 5 bases had no gene match. CDR3 sequence reads: CASSLGLAGGHNEQFF. The CDR3 DNA follows: TGTGCCAGCAGCTTAGGTCTAGCGGGGGGGCATAATGAGCAGTTCTTC. The variable domain in full, with the rest retrieved from reference TRBV11-3 and TRBJ2-1, is EAGVVQSPRYKIIEKKQPVAFWCNPISGHNTLYWYLQNLGQGPELLIRYENEEAVDDSQLPKDRFSAERLKGVDSTLKIQPAELGDSAVYLCASSLGLAGGHNEQFFGPGTRLTVL.

V gene TRBV2 combines with J gene TRBJ2-2; TRBD2 matches 8 bases. Unmatched junction bases numbered 16, after V lost 5 bases and J lost 8 bases. The germline V gene has CDR1 SNHLY and CDR2 FYNNEI. The CDR3 totals 17 residues. As DNA, the CDR3 is TGTGCCAGCAGTAAACAGAGGGGACTAGGGGCTGGAGGGGAGCTGTTTTTT. This codes for CASSKQRGLGAGGELFF.

The V and J genes are TRBV29-1 and TRBJ2-6, with 8 bases that match TRBD1. The CDR3 has 17 residues. The V gene's germline CDR1 is SQVTM and CDR2 ANQGSEA. J lost 1 base, V lost 7 bases, and 12 bases had no gene match. For the CDR3, the DNA is TGCAGCGCCGGGGACAGGCCAGGGGGATCTGGGGCCAACGTCCTGACTTTC. Translation gives CSAGDRPGGSGANVLTF. Using reference TRBV29-1 and TRBJ2-6 for the parts outside the CDR3, the full variable domain is SAVISQKPSRDICQRGTSLTIQCQVDSQVTMMFWYRQQPGQSLTLIATANQGSEATYESGFVIDKFPISRPNLTFSTLTVSNMSPEDSSIYLCSAGDRPGGSGANVLTFGAGSRLTVL.

The V and J genes are TRBV15 and TRBJ1-1; D gene uncertain. Between the trimmed V and J ends, which lost 3 bases and 0 bases, there was a span of 11 bases. This CDR3 comprises 15 residues. The germline gives CDR1 LNHNV, CDR2 YYDKDF (reference sequence). CDR3 loop: CATSSATRLNTEAFF. In nucleotides, the CDR3 is TGTGCCACCAGCAGCGCGACAAGATTGAACACTGAAGCTTTCTTT.

V gene TRBV19 combines with J gene TRBJ1-1, with D possibly TRBD1 on 5 matching bases. The CDR3 consists of 15 residues. Trimming left V 2 bases short and J 0 bases short, with 10 bases between. The germline gives CDR1 LNHDA, CDR2 SQIVND (reference sequence). DNA of the CDR3: TGTGCCAGTAGTATACAGGGTGGCATGAACACTGAAGCTTTCTTT. Protein sequence: CASSIQGGMNTEAFF.

This clone appeared once. The V gene is TRBV7-6, the J gene TRBJ2-2; TRBD1 might be the D (5 bases). Germline CDR1 reads SGHVS; CDR2 reads FNYEAQ. The CDR3 has 16 residues. Trimming shortened V by 3 bases and J by 8 bases, and 19 bases separated the two germline ends. The CDR3 bases are TGTGCCAGCAGCTTGTTGGGAAGGGGCGAGGCGGGGGAGCTGTTTTTT. It specifies CASSLLGRGEAGELFF.

This rearrangement joins TRBV2 to TRBJ1-1; no reliable D call. Germline assignment: CDR1 SNHLY and CDR2 FYNNEI. Trimming pared 6 bases from V and 5 bases from J, leaving 10 bases between. The CDR3 runs to 12 residues. The CDR3 is CASREVGTEAFF. Written as DNA, the CDR3 is TGTGCCAGCAGGGAGGTCGGGACTGAAGCTTTCTTT.

This chain links TRBV19 with TRBJ1-5; tentatively, D is TRBD1 (5 bases). The CDR3 spans 14 residues. CDR1 and CDR2 from the germline V gene are LNHDA and SQIVND (reference sequence). The germline V and J ends were trimmed by 3 bases and 9 bases, with 15 bases remaining between them. CDR3 DNA: TGTGCCAGTAGTATCGAACAGGCCCCAGGGCCCCAGCATTTT. Its translation is CASSIEQAPGPQHF.

The chain is built from TRBV6-6 and TRBJ2-3; 9 nucleotides agree with TRBD1. J gave up 4 bases and V 7 bases, and 3 bases lay outside the gene matches. Germline assignment: CDR1 MNHNY and CDR2 SVGAGI (reference sequence). The CDR3 has 13 residues. The CDR3 region is CASTRDRADTQYF. CDR3 DNA sequence: TGTGCCAGCACCAGGGACAGGGCAGATACGCAGTATTTT.

J is TRBJ2-7 and V is TRBV19; the match to TRBD2 covers 7 bases. Trimming cost V 4 bases and J 2 bases; bases outside gene matches: 11. The CDR3 loop spans 16 amino acids. Per the germline V gene, CDR1 is LNHDA and CDR2 is SQIVND (reference sequence). The CDR3 sequence is CASSSLGERGAYEQYF. The CDR3 coding sequence is TGTGCCAGTAGTAGTCTAGGGGAGCGGGGAGCCTACGAGCAGTACTTC. Full variable domain (outside the CDR3, taken from reference TRBV19 and TRBJ2-7): DGGITQSPKYLFRKEGQNVTLSCEQNLNHDAMYWYRQDPGQGLRLIYYSQIVNDFQKGDIAEGYSVSREKKESFPLTVTSAQKNPTAFYLCASSSLGERGAYEQYFGPGTRLTVT.

This clone was picked up a small number of times. The CDR3 is CASEEGAYYEQYF. The CDR3 DNA reads as TGTGCCAGCGAAGAAGGGGCCTACTACGAGCAGTACTTC. The chain recombines TRBV6-6 with TRBJ2-7; tentatively, D is TRBD1 (5 bases). The CDR3 extends over 13 amino acids. The V and J ends lost 8 bases and 3 bases respectively, with 14 bases between them. Per germline, CDR1 MNHNY and CDR2 SVGAGI (reference sequence).

This chain joins TRBV6-1 and TRBJ2-3; the D gene is possibly TRBD1 (6 bases). Deletions cut 6 bases from V and 2 bases from J, with 12 bases between. CDR3 length equals 14 residues. Germline CDR1 MNHNS, CDR2 SASEGT. The CDR3, as DNA: TGTGCCAGCAGCCTACGGGACAACACAGATACGCAGTATTTT. It is translated as CASSLRDNTDTQYF.

The chain combines TRBV27 with TRBJ2-2; perhaps TRBD2 as D (5 bases). V was pared by 4 bases and J by 4 bases, with 7 bases between. This CDR3 is built from 13 residues. Germline V gene data show CDR1 as MNHEY and CDR2 as SMNVEV (reference sequence). Here the CDR3 reads CASSSEGTGELFF. CDR3 coding DNA: TGTGCCAGCAGTTCCGAGGGCACCGGGGAGCTGTTTTTT.

This chain joins TRBV5-8 and TRBJ2-3; 7 nucleotides match TRBD1. Germline V CDR1 and CDR2: SGHTS, YDEGEE. The CDR3 loop spans 16 amino acids. The V segment lost 4 bases and the J segment 0 bases; nucleotides outside the gene matches: 8. The CDR3 DNA follows: TGTGCCAGCAGCGTAAGAACAGGGGTTAGCACAGATACGCAGTATTTT. Protein product: CASSVRTGVSTDTQYF.